This TCR beta chain was obtained from a study of early T cells in non-severe SARS-CoV-2 infection (dated by TCRdb to the early 2020s). Regarding the study in general: TCR sequencing used bulk RNA from unsorted whole blood, so alpha and beta chains could not be paired.

General conclusions and limits of the study: VDJdb matching was skewed toward anti-spike CD8 responses and likely underestimated virus-specific expansions by missing private and CD4 specificities.

Library creation used 5' RACE. TCRdb names NextSeq 500 as the instrument used. Unique molecular identifiers were attached to individual cDNA molecules in the TCR library protocol so that sequencing error and PCR bias could be corrected. TCR alpha and beta chains were both sequenced, and the abundances of alpha and beta sequences in each sample were closely correlated with each other. As for how the authors treated the data: Decombinator V4 was used to annotate the V gene, J gene and CDR3 of the TCR sequences. TCRs were defined as expanded if a significant change between any two time points was detected under a Poisson model with p below 0.0001. Abundances of TCRs were expressed as counts per million after normalisation to the total number of TCRs sequenced in each sample. TRAV1-2 paired with TRAJ12, TRAJ20 or TRAJ33 defined MAIT TCRs, while TRAV10 paired with TRAJ18 defined iNKT TCRs. VDJdb, accessed 1 November 2021, was searched for CMV, EBV and SARS-CoV-2 annotated TCRs, excluding TCRs annotated for multiple antigens. The public reads were reprocessed in TCRdb via fastp at Q25 and MiXCR, keeping in-frame beta chains. For every CDR3 protein sequence, its rows merge into one entry that carries the most common genes and DNA. The V and J calls come from TCRdb's annotation, not from the publication. The sample data list tens of thousands of distinct CDR3 sequences, and approximately 12% of these were observed just once. Of the sample, about 4.2% is held by the ten largest clones.

The study was a case-control design nested within a healthcare worker cohort in London, UK, with weekly nasopharyngeal swab PCR tests and blood sampling. Healthcare workers were recruited between 23 and 31 March 2020, during the week of the UK lockdown, and were followed weekly for up to roughly 15 weeks. The germline V gene encodes CDR1 SGHRS and CDR2 YFSETQ. A distance of 13 bases separates the germline ends of V and J, which lose 4 bases and 0 bases respectively. Including the terminal cysteine and phenylalanine, the CDR3 comprises 15 residues. Only the CDR3 part of the read is kept: 45 bases, read in frame from the first base. This clonotype was detected ten times or more. Its recognized antigen is unknown. No base quality values were provided; no much bigger clone lies one nucleotide off.

The chain uses TRBV5-1 and TRBJ1-1, with the D segment identity uncertain. Sample: whole blood. The source of this sequence is an adult who was a healthcare worker with PCR-confirmed SARS-CoV-2 infection or an uninfected control (not recorded which). The nucleotide sequence is TGCGCCAGCAGCCCCAGAGCACTTATGAACACTGAAGCTTTCTTT. It specifies CASSPRALMNTEAFF.